Shown below are 18 T cell receptor beta chains from a single sample sequenced in a study of T cell responses to AZD1222 COVID-19 vaccine. The assay was immunoSEQ multiplex PCR, and TCRdb's table has in-frame clones only and misses some. Of 53,000 or so clones in the sample, approximately 89% were seen once. This sample comprised peripheral blood, obtained on day 0 of MenACWY control vaccination. The receptors here all came from an adult in good health.

This rearrangement joins TRBV24-1 to TRBJ2-7, with 9 bases fitting TRBD1. With 2 bases clipped from V and 3 bases from J, the junction kept 4 bases outside the gene matches. Germline V gives CDR1 KGHDR, CDR2 SFDVKD. The CDR3 totals 15 residues. CDR3 DNA sequence: TGTGCCACCAGTGATTCTGGGACAGGGCTCTACGAGCAGTACTTC. This sequence encodes CATSDSGTGLYEQYF.

The genes are TRBV4-1 and TRBJ2-3; 8 bases fit TRBD1. The germline CDR1 and CDR2 sequences are MGHRA and YSYEKL. This CDR3 is 17 amino acids long. With V trimmed by 0 bases and J by 3 bases, 8 bases remained unmatched. This chain's CDR3 is CASSQDPQGASTDTQYF. CDR3 bases: TGCGCCAGCAGCCAAGATCCGCAGGGGGCTAGTACAGATACGCAGTATTTT.

This sequence joins TRBV28 and TRBJ2-1; TRBD2 aligns across 7 bases. V shed 7 bases and J 5 bases; nucleotides not matched to a gene: 8. CDR1 is MDHEN and CDR2 is SYDVKM in the germline V gene. The length of the CDR3 is 14 residues. CDR3 sequence (DNA): TGTGCCAGCACCCGGGGGGTTTGGGACAATGAGCAGTTCTTC. Translation: CASTRGVWDNEQFF.

V and J are TRBV18 and TRBJ2-1; 7 bases fit TRBD2. The V and J ends lost 4 bases and 9 bases, in that order; junction bases with no gene match: 12. The CDR3 consists of 15 residues. Germline CDR1 reads KGHSH; CDR2 reads LQKENI. The CDR3 sequence: CASSLTTGGLSEQFF. In DNA, the CDR3 is TGTGCCAGCTCACTTACCACGGGAGGACTCAGTGAGCAGTTCTTC.

The chain has TRBV11-3 and TRBJ2-1; D remains ambiguous. The CDR3 has 14 amino acids. The germline V and J ends were trimmed by 4 bases and 0 bases, with 7 bases remaining between them. CDR1 is SGHNT, CDR2 YENEEA, per germline. This chain's CDR3 is CASSSGVSYNEQFF. The CDR3 DNA reads TGTGCCAGCAGCTCCGGAGTCTCCTACAATGAGCAGTTCTTC.

The V and J genes are TRBV5-6 and TRBJ1-2, with 8 bases aligning to TRBD1. CDR1 and CDR2 from the germline V gene are SGHDT and YYEEEE. V lost 0 bases and J lost 4; bases outside the gene matches: 11. CDR3 length equals 17 residues. This chain's CDR3 is CASSLDGQGTSGYGYTF. CDR3 sequence (DNA): TGTGCCAGCAGCTTGGACGGACAGGGAACCTCAGGCTATGGCTACACCTTC.

The genes are TRBV28 and TRBJ1-6; unclear D gene. Trimming cost V 7 bases and J 11 bases, with 15 bases left between them. The CDR3 runs to 13 residues. Germline V gene data show CDR1 as MDHEN and CDR2 as SYDVKM. The chain's CDR3 is CASIRTGRTPLHF. The CDR3 DNA is TGTGCCAGCATTAGGACGGGGAGGACACCCCTCCACTTT.

The V call is TRBV19, the J call TRBJ1-5, with 10 bases identical to TRBD1. This CDR3 has 18 amino acids. Germline values: CDR1 LNHDA, CDR2 SQIVND (reference sequence). V was clipped by 7 bases and J by 4 bases; unmatched bases: 16. The CDR3 loop is CASKGVGTGVSRNQPQHF. CDR3 nucleotide sequence: TGTGCCAGTAAGGGGGTGGGGACAGGGGTTTCAAGGAATCAGCCCCAGCATTTT.

The chain is built from TRBV7-2 and TRBJ2-3; D unresolved. CDR3 length: 15 amino acids. The germline V gene encodes CDR1 SGHTA and CDR2 FQGNSA. The V and J ends lost 5 bases and 1 base respectively, with 13 bases between them. CDR3 region: CASSLQLVGTDTQYF. The CDR3 DNA reads TGTGCCAGCAGCCTCCAGCTTGTGGGCACAGATACGCAGTATTTT.

The gene calls are TRBV3-1 (or the pseudogene TRBV3-2) and TRBJ1-2, with 7 bases identical to TRBD1. Losses at the gene ends were 1 base for V and 11 bases for J; bases not matched to a gene: 13. CDR1 and CDR2 (germline): LGHDT, YNNKEL (reference sequence). The CDR3 totals 15 residues. Here the CDR3 reads CASSQASGDSPSYTF. The CDR3 DNA reads TGTGCCAGCAGCCAAGCCAGCGGGGACAGTCCATCATACACCTTC.

The chain recombines TRBV6-2 or TRBV6-3 with TRBJ1-5; D ambiguous. Germline V CDR1 and CDR2: MNHEY, SVGEGT. V gave up 4 bases and J gave up 0 bases, with 7 bases separating them. This CDR3 is built from 14 residues. The DNA for the CDR3 is TGTGCCAGCAGTTCGGGTTATAGCAATCAGCCCCAGCATTTT. It encodes CASSSGYSNQPQHF.

The chain links TRBV7-2 to TRBJ2-1; 8 bases align to TRBD2. This CDR3 is built from 17 residues. Germline CDR1 is SGHTA and CDR2 is FQGNSA. V lost 4 bases to trimming and J lost 8 bases; unmatched junction nucleotides: 16. CDR3 coding DNA: TGTGCCAGCAGCTGGCGGGCCGGGACTAGAAGTACCGATGAGCAGTTCTTC. Translating gives CASSWRAGTRSTDEQFF. The whole variable domain, remainder taken from reference TRBV7-2 and TRBJ2-1, is GAGVSQSPSNKVTEKGKDVELRCDPISGHTALYWYRQSLGQGLEFLIYFQGNSAPDKSGLPSDRFSAERTGGSVSTLTIQRTQQEDSAVYLCASSWRAGTRSTDEQFFGPGTRLTVL.

The CDR3 region has the DNA TGCGCCAGCAGCCAAGATCGGGGGGCAGGGCCCTACGAGCAGTACTTC. It is translated as CASSQDRGAGPYEQYF. The chain links TRBV4-1 to TRBJ2-7, with a weak D call TRBD2 (7 bases). The CDR3 is 16 residues long. From germline, CDR1 is MGHRA and CDR2 YSYEKL. The germline V and J ends were trimmed by 0 bases and 2 bases, with 14 bases remaining between them.

This clone is a singleton in its sample. This chain uses TRBV7-2 with TRBJ2-5, with TRBD2 matching over 9 bases. Trimming cost V 6 bases and J 5 bases; bases outside gene matches: 7. The germline gives CDR1 SGHTA, CDR2 FQGNSA. CDR3 length equals 14 residues. The CDR3 coding sequence is TGTGCCAGCAGTTTGGGACTAGCCCCCGAGACCCAGTACTTC. The encoded protein is CASSLGLAPETQYF.

V and J are TRBV6-2 or TRBV6-3 and TRBJ2-5, with 10 bases lining up with TRBD1. In germline, CDR1 is MNHEY, CDR2 SVGEGT. After removal of 4 bases from V and 5 bases from J, the junction contained 4 bases not matched to a gene. This CDR3 contains 14 residues. In nucleotides, the CDR3 is TGTGCCAGCAGTTCCGGGACAGGGGTGGAGACCCAGTACTTC. Translation: CASSSGTGVETQYF.

The chain carries TRBV11-2 and TRBJ2-2; TRBD2 agrees at 9 bases. With V trimmed by 5 bases and J by 6 bases, 10 bases remained unmatched. Per germline, CDR1 SGHAT and CDR2 FQNNGV. The CDR3 runs to 16 residues. CDR3 DNA sequence: TGTGCCAGCAGCCCATTAGCGGGAGTTTGGGCCGGGGAGCTGTTTTTT. This translates into CASSPLAGVWAGELFF.

The J gene is TRBJ1-6, the V gene TRBV5-4, with 8 bases aligning to TRBD1. The CDR3 covers 14 residues. Germline V lookup: CDR1 SGHNT, CDR2 YYREEE (reference sequence). J gave up 7 bases and V 5 bases, and 5 bases lay outside the gene matches. The CDR3 nucleotides read TGTGCCAGCAGGATGGACAGGGTAAATTCACCCCTCCACTTT. It specifies CASRMDRVNSPLHF.

This clone has only a few counts. The V gene is TRBV30, the J gene TRBJ2-1; TRBD2 matches 13 bases. Germline V gene data show CDR1 as GTSNPN and CDR2 as SVGIG (reference sequence). This CDR3 comprises 17 residues. Unmatched junction bases numbered 5, after V lost 3 bases and J lost 0 bases. The CDR3 nucleotides read TGTGCCTGGAGCCAGAGGACTAGCGGGAGCTCCTACAATGAGCAGTTCTTC. It yields the protein CAWSQRTSGSSYNEQFF.